This record looks at one T cell receptor beta chain sequence and its context. The CDR3 has 14 amino acids. Trimming took 6 bases from V and 3 from J, leaving 15 bases between them. The germline gives CDR1 ENHRY, CDR2 SYGVKD. Some clones are missing from TCRdb's copy, which holds only in-frame ones; the method was immunoSEQ multiplex PCR. There are roughly 680,000 clones in the sample; about 90% occur only once, and around 1.4% lies in the top ten. The data were taken from a study of Ad26.COV2.S vaccination and SARS-CoV-2 variants. Treatment indicated: about 20 received Ad26.COV2.S at low or high dose, single or two shots; five or six received placebo; per-sample allocation not given. Vaccine and placebo recipients were sampled on day 63 after the first injection.

The chain is built from TRBV10-3 and TRBJ2-7, with D maybe TRBD1 (5 bases). The receptor was derived from a person between 18 and 59 years old who received the Ad26.COV2.S COVID-19 vaccine or a placebo. Sequences were derived from peripheral blood, sampled in a trial of Ad26.COV2.S vaccine versus placebo. The CDR3 sequence: CAIRGGAKGYEQYF. The CDR3 bases are TGTGCCATCAGGGGTGGGGCTAAGGGCTACGAGCAGTACTTC.